Below are 9 T cell receptor beta chains sequenced from a single sample in a study of cytomegalovirus exposure and HLA in healthy donors (dated by TCRdb to about 2017). Library creation used the immunoSEQ multiplex PCR assay. A mixture of 60 forward primers for TCR Vbeta segments and 13 reverse primers for TCR Jbeta segments was used in the multiplex PCR. In its TCRdb copy, this immuneACCESS table keeps in-frame sequences only and misses some clones. Where compared with another copy, unresolved V genes explain less than half of these, and the others have no known cause. The sample has approximately 110,000 clones on record. Jointly, the top ten make up around 2.9% of the sample. Sequences were obtained from PBMCs. The receptors derive from a man aged 30 to 39 in good health and CMV-seronegative.

V is TRBV30 and J is TRBJ2-7; a weak D match, TRBD1 (5 bases). Deletions cut 3 bases from V and 2 bases from J, with 11 bases between. Per germline, CDR1 GTSNPN and CDR2 SVGIG (reference sequence). The CDR3 length is 13 residues. The CDR3 DNA sequence: TGTGCCTGGAGCGTGGGGCAGCCCTACGAGCAGTACTTC. This encodes CAWSVGQPYEQYF.

CDR3 sequence (DNA): TGTGCCAGCAGGTCGACAGAAGGCAATCAGCCCCAGCATTTT. Residues: CASRSTEGNQPQHF. The chain links TRBV28 to TRBJ1-5; possibly TRBD1 for D (5 bases). V was cut by 6 bases and J by 2 bases, with 11 bases left in between. Germline CDR1 MDHEN, CDR2 SYDVKM. This CDR3 comprises 14 residues.

The V gene is TRBV6-6, the J gene TRBJ2-7; 7 bases are shared with TRBD2. The germline gives CDR1 MNHNY, CDR2 SVGAGI (reference sequence). This CDR3 spans 15 amino acids. The ends lost 6 bases at V and 6 bases at J; junction bases unmatched: 14. CDR3 DNA sequence: TGTGCCAGCAGGCCGGGAGCGGGACCCTGGGGCGAGCAGTACTTC. Residues: CASRPGAGPWGEQYF.

With regard to this clone: Given the absence of the conserved phenylalanine or tryptophan at the CDR3 end, a read error is likely. V and J are TRBV6-1 and TRBJ1-1, with a possible D match to TRBD1 (5 bases). This CDR3 contains 14 residues. V was pared by 8 bases and J by 0 bases, with 13 bases between. The V gene's germline CDR1 is MNHNS and CDR2 SASEGT. The CDR3 loop is CASGRAVMNTEAFY. For the CDR3, the DNA is TGTGCCAGCGGCAGGGCAGTCATGAACACTGAAGCTTTCTAT.

This sequence joins TRBV7-3 and TRBJ2-6; perhaps TRBD1 as D (5 bases). The length of the CDR3 is 13 residues. The V gene lost 8 bases and the J gene lost 4 bases, with 9 bases spanning the gap. The germline V gene has CDR1 SGHTA and CDR2 FQGTGA. The CDR3: CASPGPGANVLTF. CDR3 DNA sequence: TGTGCCAGCCCAGGGCCAGGGGCCAACGTCCTGACTTTC.

The J gene is TRBJ2-1, the V gene TRBV4-2; possibly TRBD2 for D (6 bases). The CDR3 is 16 amino acids. Germline CDR1 is LGHNA and CDR2 is YNFKEQ. The V gene lost 0 bases and the J gene lost 6 bases, with 15 bases spanning the gap. The CDR3 DNA reads as TGTGCCAGCAGCCAAGATGAATCCGGGAGTCCCAATGAGCAGTTCTTC. Amino acids: CASSQDESGSPNEQFF.

V gene TRBV19 combines with J gene TRBJ2-7, with D possibly being TRBD1 (6 bases). The CDR3 runs 14 residues. Germline V gene sequence: CDR1 LNHDA, CDR2 SQIVND (reference sequence). Trimming pared 5 bases from V and 2 bases from J, leaving 13 bases between. CDR3: CASSFDTGTYEQYF. DNA for the CDR3: TGTGCCAGTAGTTTCGACACAGGGACCTACGAGCAGTACTTC.

The chain employs TRBV7-9 and TRBJ2-5, with a weak D call TRBD1 (6 bases). Trimming cost V 5 bases and J 3 bases, with 13 bases left between them. The CDR3 has 14 residues. Germline-derived CDR1 and CDR2 are SEHNR and FQNEAQ (reference sequence). CDR3 coding DNA: TGTGCCAGCAGCACGAGCCAGGGGAAAGAGACCCAGTACTTC. Translation: CASSTSQGKETQYF.

The chain has TRBV19 and TRBJ1-5; 8 bases line up with TRBD1. Per the germline V gene, CDR1 is LNHDA and CDR2 is SQIVND (reference sequence). V lost 9 bases and J lost 2; bases outside the gene matches: 9. CDR3 length: 15 amino acids. The CDR3 nucleotides are TGTGCCAGCAGGGAAGGACAGGGAGGCAATCAGCCCCAGCATTTT. This translates into CASREGQGGNQPQHF. Supplemented by reference TRBV19 and TRBJ1-5, the full variable domain reads DGGITQSPKYLFRKEGQNVTLSCEQNLNHDAMYWYRQDPGQGLRLIYYSQIVNDFQKGDIAEGYSVSREKKESFPLTVTSAQKNPTAFYLCASREGQGGNQPQHFGDGTRLSIL.